This is a list of T cell receptor beta chains from one sample in a study of blood T cell repertoires in COVID-19. Some clones are missing from TCRdb's copy, which holds only in-frame ones; the method was immunoSEQ multiplex PCR. The data contain 160,000 or so clones, around nine tenths of them singletons. Material for sequencing was peripheral blood. These receptors were taken from a man aged 55 to 69 with active or convalescent COVID-19. Both conserved end residues are part of each CDR3. D genes are given only for firm matches. Some rows mark clone size as missing; the rest say once, few, many or name a class of expanded clone.

TRBV29-1,NA,NA,TRBJ1-2,CSVAASDRNYGYTF,TGCAGCGTTGCCGCATCGGACAGAAACTATGGCTACACCTTC
TRBV5-1,NA,NA,TRBJ1-1,CASSPGQGLGTEAFF,TGCGCCAGCAGCCCCGGCCAGGGGCTGGGCACTGAAGCTTTCTTT
TRBV29-1,NA,TRBD1,TRBJ1-2,CSVDRGNYGYTF,TGCAGCGTAGACAGGGGGAACTATGGCTACACCTTC
TRBV4-1,NA,NA,TRBJ1-5,CASSQRSDNQPQHF,TGCGCCAGCAGCCAGAGATCCGACAATCAGCCCCAGCATTTT
TRBV6-4,NA,TRBD1,TRBJ1-2,CASSGGGQGEGYTF,TGTGCCAGCAGTGGAGGCGGACAGGGTGAGGGCTACACCTTC
TRBV10-1,NA,TRBD1,TRBJ1-1,CASSAGTVATEAFF,TGCGCCAGCAGTGCGGGGACAGTGGCCACTGAAGCTTTCTTT
TRBV6-5,NA,TRBD2,TRBJ2-5,CASSSGLAVYQETQYF,TGTGCCAGCAGTTCGGGACTAGCGGTATACCAAGAGACCCAGTACTTC
TRBV7-9,once,TRBD1,TRBJ1-1,CASSSQGKTEAFF,TGTGCCAGCAGCTCACAGGGGAAAACTGAAGCTTTCTTT
TRBV18,NA,NA,TRBJ2-2,CASSPGQLNTGELFF,TGTGCCAGCTCACCAGGACAACTAAACACCGGGGAGCTGTTTTTT
TRBV6-5,NA,NA,TRBJ2-5,CASSYSAGEQETQYF,TGTGCCAGCAGTTACTCGGCAGGGGAACAAGAGACCCAGTACTTC
TRBV20-1,NA,NA,TRBJ1-6,CSASLRGLGNSPLHF,TGCAGTGCGAGTCTAAGGGGTTTGGGGAATTCACCCCTCCACTTT
TRBV6-5,once,NA,TRBJ1-3,CASSRRGSGNTIYF,TGTGCCAGCAGTCGAAGGGGCTCTGGAAACACCATATATTTT
TRBV10-2,NA,TRBD1,TRBJ1-6,CASGAGTGTSPLHF,TGCGCCAGCGGGGCCGGGACAGGGACTTCACCCCTCCACTTT
TRBV18,NA,NA,TRBJ1-2,CASSPLTGTYYGYTF,TGTGCCAGCTCACCACTAACCGGGACATATTATGGCTACACCTTC
TRBV7-9,NA,NA,TRBJ2-7,CASSTGWPYEQYF,TGTGCCAGCAGCACAGGGTGGCCCTACGAGCAGTACTTC
TRBV5-6,NA,NA,TRBJ1-2,CASSLSGGANYGYTF,TGTGCCAGCAGCTTGTCCGGGGGAGCTAACTATGGCTACACCTTC
TRBV6-6,NA,NA,TRBJ1-4,CASSSHSNEKLFF,TGTGCCAGCAGTTCGCACAGTAATGAAAAACTGTTTTTT
TRBV5-1,NA,TRBD1,TRBJ2-7,CASSLVTGDHYEQYF,TGCGCCAGCAGCTTGGTGACAGGGGATCACTACGAGCAGTACTTC
TRBV10-1,NA,NA,TRBJ1-1,CASSDRLNTEAFF,TGCGCCAGCAGTGACAGGCTGAACACTGAAGCTTTCTTT
TRBV11-2,NA,TRBD1,TRBJ2-7,CASSLEFGTGFYEQYF,TGTGCCAGCAGCTTAGAGTTTGGGACAGGGTTCTACGAGCAGTACTTC
TRBV25-1,once,NA,TRBJ2-1,CASSTGRSYNEQFF,TGTGCCAGCTCGACAGGACGCTCCTACAATGAGCAGTTCTTC
TRBV7-9,once,TRBD2,TRBJ2-1,CASSILAGGGYNEQFF,TGTGCCAGCAGCATACTAGCGGGAGGGGGGTACAATGAGCAGTTCTTC
TRBV4-2,NA,NA,TRBJ2-5,CASSQDLGQTQYF,TGTGCCAGCAGCCAAGACCTTGGCCAGACCCAGTACTTC
TRBV19,NA,NA,TRBJ1-1,CASSIGASRTEAFF,TGTGCCAGTAGTATAGGGGCCAGCAGGACTGAAGCTTTCTTT
TRBV7-9,NA,TRBD2,TRBJ2-3,CASSLGRLAGTGDTQYF,TGTGCCAGCAGCTTAGGGAGACTAGCGGGGACAGGTGATACGCAGTATTTT
TRBV10-3,NA,TRBD2,TRBJ2-5,CAGTGGPQETQYF,TGTGCCGGAACGGGGGGACCCCAAGAGACCCAGTACTTC
TRBV6-6,once,NA,TRBJ1-4,CASRQEGRGEKLFF,TGTGCCAGCAGGCAAGAGGGAAGAGGCGAAAAACTGTTTTTT
TRBV7-9,few,NA,TRBJ1-1,CASSLSRGIIRNAEAFF,TGTGCCAGCAGCTTATCGCGGGGTATTATCCGGAACGCTGAAGCTTTCTTT
TRBV5-1,NA,NA,TRBJ2-7,CASSLAGQGVYEQYF,TGCGCCAGCAGCTTGGCCGGGCAGGGTGTCTACGAGCAGTACTTC
TRBV19,few,TRBD1,TRBJ2-6,CASTPLRTGNSGANVLTF,TGTGCCAGTACCCCGCTTAGGACAGGGAACTCTGGGGCCAACGTCCTGACTTTC
TRBV4-2,NA,NA,TRBJ2-3,CASSRGQGSTDTQYF,TGTGCCAGCAGCCGGGGGCAAGGAAGCACAGATACGCAGTATTTT
TRBV6-5,NA,TRBD2,TRBJ2-1,CASSYQTSGYNEQFF,TGTGCCAGCAGTTACCAAACTAGCGGGTACAATGAGCAGTTCTTC
TRBV7-2,NA,NA,TRBJ1-2,CASSLVADLGYGYTF,TGTGCCAGCAGCTTAGTGGCAGACCTAGGCTATGGCTACACCTTC